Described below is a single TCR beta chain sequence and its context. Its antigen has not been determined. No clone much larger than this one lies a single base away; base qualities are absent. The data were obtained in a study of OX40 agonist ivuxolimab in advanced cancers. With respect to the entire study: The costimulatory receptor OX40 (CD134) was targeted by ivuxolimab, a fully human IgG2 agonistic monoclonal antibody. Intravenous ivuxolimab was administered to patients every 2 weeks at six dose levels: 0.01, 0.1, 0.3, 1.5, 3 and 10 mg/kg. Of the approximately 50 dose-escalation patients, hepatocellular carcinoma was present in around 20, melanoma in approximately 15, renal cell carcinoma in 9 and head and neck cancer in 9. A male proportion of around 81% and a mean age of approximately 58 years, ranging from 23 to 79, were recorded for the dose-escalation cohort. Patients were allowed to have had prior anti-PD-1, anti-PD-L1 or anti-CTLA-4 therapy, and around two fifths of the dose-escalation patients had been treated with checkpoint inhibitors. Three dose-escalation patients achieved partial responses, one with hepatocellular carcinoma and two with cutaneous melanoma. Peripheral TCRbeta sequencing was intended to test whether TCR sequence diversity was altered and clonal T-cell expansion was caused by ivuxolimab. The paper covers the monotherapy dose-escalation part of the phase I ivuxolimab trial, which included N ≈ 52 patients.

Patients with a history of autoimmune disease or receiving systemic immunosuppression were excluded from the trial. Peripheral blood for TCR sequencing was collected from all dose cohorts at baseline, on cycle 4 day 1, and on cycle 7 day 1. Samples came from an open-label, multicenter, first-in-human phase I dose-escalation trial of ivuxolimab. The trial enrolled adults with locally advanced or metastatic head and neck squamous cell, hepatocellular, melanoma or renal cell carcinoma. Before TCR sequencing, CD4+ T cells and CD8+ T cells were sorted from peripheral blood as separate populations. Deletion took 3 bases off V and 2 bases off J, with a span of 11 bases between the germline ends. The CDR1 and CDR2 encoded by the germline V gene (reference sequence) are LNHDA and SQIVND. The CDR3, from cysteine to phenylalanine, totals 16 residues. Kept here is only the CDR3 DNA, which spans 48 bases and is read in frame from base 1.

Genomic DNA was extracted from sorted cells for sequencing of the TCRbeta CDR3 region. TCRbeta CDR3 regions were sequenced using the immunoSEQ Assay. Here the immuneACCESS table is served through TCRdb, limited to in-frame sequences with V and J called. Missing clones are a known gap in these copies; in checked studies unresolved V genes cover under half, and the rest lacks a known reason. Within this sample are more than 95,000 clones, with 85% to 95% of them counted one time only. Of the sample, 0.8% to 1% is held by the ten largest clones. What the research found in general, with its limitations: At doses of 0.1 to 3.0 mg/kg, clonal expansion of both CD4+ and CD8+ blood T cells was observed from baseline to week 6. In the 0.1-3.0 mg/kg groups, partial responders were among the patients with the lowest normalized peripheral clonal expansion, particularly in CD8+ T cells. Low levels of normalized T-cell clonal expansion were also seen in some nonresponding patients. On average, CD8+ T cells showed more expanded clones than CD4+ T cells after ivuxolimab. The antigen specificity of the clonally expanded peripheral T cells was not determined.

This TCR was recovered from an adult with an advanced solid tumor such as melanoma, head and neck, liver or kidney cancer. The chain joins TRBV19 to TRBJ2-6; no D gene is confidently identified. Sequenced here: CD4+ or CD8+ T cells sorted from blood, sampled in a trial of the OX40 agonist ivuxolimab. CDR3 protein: CASSIPELTGANVLTF. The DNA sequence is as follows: TGTGCCAGTAGTATTCCAGAATTAACTGGGGCCAACGTCCTGACTTTC. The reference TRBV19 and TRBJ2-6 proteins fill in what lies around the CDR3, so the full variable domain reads DGGITQSPKYLFRKEGQNVTLSCEQNLNHDAMYWYRQDPGQGLRLIYYSQIVNDFQKGDIAEGYSVSREKKESFPLTVTSAQKNPTAFYLCASSIPELTGANVLTFGAGSRLTVL.